This T cell receptor (beta chain) was retrieved from a study of T-cell memory formation after mild COVID-19. Study-level findings and limits: Memory sampled before infection contained some responding clones, suggesting cross-reactive memory joined.

Using its own MiXCR run on the 5' RACE reads, TCRdb lists one record per CDR3 protein. Of fewer than 400,000 distinct CDR3 sequences in the sample, roughly 13% were seen once. Germline CDR1 reads MNHEY; CDR2 reads SVGEGT. The CDR3 extends over 13 amino acids. Trimming removed 2 bases at V and 9 bases at J, with 11 bases between. Notes on this clonotype: Its antigen is undetermined.

The sequenced sample was PBMCs or a T cell subset sorted from them (not recorded which). The sequence came from a man aged 18-30 years who had mild COVID-19 (a few samples of this study predate the infection). Cell type and time point are not known. The rearrangement links TRBV6-2 or TRBV6-3 to TRBJ2-1; possible D gene TRBD2, 5 bases. In nucleotides, the CDR3 is TGTGCCAGCAGTTACGCCACTAGATCTGAGCAGTTCTTC. It is translated as CASSYATRSEQFF.